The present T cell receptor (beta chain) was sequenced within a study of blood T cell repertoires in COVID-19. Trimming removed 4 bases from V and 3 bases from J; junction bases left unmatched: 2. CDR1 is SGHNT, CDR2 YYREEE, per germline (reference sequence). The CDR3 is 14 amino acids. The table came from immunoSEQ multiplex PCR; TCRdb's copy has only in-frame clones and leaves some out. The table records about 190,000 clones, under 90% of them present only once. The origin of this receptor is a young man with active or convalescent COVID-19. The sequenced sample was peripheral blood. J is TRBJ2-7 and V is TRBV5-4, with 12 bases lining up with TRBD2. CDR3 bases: TGTGCCAGCAGCACGACTAGCGGGAGCTACGAGCAGTACTTC. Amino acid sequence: CASSTTSGSYEQYF.